A selection of T cell receptor beta chains follows, all from one sample in a study of blood T cell repertoires in COVID-19. Here immunoSEQ multiplex PCR was the method, and the copy in TCRdb shows in-frame clones only, minus some. The table records some 80,000 clones, around 85% of them present only once. The sequencing sample was made of peripheral blood. These receptors all stem from an elderly man with active or convalescent COVID-19. Each CDR3 is given with its conserved first and last residue. Clone size is not always given. Where it is, it says once, few, many or a class for expanded clones.

>.|TRBV2|TRBJ1-6
CASRRQAVNSPLHF
>.|TRBV7-7|TRBJ1-4
CASTAGANEKLFF
>.|TRBV5-1|TRBJ2-5
CASSQQGTSGQETQYF
>.|TRBV5-1|TRBJ2-1
CASSLAQRGGLHEQFF
>.|TRBV18|TRBJ1-1
CASSPDQGSPEAFF
>.|TRBV5-1|TRBJ1-3
CASSFSGTAGNTIYF
>few|TRBV19|TRBJ1-2
CASSTGHILYGYTF
>.|TRBV30|TRBJ1-1
CAWRSPGEAFF
>.|TRBV7-9|TRBJ2-3
CASSATGTDTQYF
>.|TRBV2|TRBJ2-3
CASSLAGGPSTDTQYF
>.|TRBV25-1|TRBJ1-5
CASSGGQNQPQHF
>.|TRBV18|TRBJ2-1
CASSPLGLASPGEQFF
>.|TRBV5-4|TRBJ1-1
CASSSQQGKNTEAFF
>few|TRBV6-5|TRBJ1-5
CASRDRVSNQPQHF
>.|TRBV28|TRBJ2-4
CASSPQGRNIQYF
>.|TRBV18|TRBJ1-1
CASTNRQGGPEAFF
>.|TRBV5-1|TRBJ1-6
CASSLGGLGVSALHF
>.|TRBV19|TRBJ1-3
CASRGGTGKGNTIYF
>.|TRBV5-1|TRBJ2-1
CASSHGGQAYNEQFF
>once|TRBV19|TRBJ2-1
CASSTGTRWFNEQFF
>.|TRBV3-1/TRBV3-2|TRBJ2-2
CASSRTGLVGELFF
>medium-sized|TRBV28|TRBJ2-1
CASSLLAGGNNEQFF
>.|TRBV5-1|TRBJ2-3
CASSPYSFTDTQYF
>.|TRBV12-5|TRBJ1-2
CARGPRDRAYGYTF
>.|TRBV6-5|TRBJ1-5
CASSRQGDNQPQHF
>.|TRBV24-1|TRBJ2-2
CATSKGLDTGELFF
>once|TRBV6-6|TRBJ2-1
CASSPTGNEQFF
>.|TRBV18|TRBJ1-1
CASSDRRDRNTEAFF
>.|TRBV6-5|TRBJ1-2
CASSTTTFYGYTF
>.|TRBV2|TRBJ1-3
CASSELRVTAGNTIYF
>.|TRBV7-3|TRBJ1-2
CASSLTPGQGSYGYTF
>.|TRBV12-5|TRBJ1-2
CASGLTDKYGYTF
>.|TRBV6-7|TRBJ1-1
CASSYLGQGRHCVTEAFF
>.|TRBV5-1|TRBJ2-6
CASSPWLGGSGANVLTF
>.|TRBV12-3/TRBV12-4|TRBJ2-2
CASSLSWTGELFF
>.|TRBV19|TRBJ1-4
CASRQTNEKLFF
>.|TRBV5-4|TRBJ2-5
CASSGGHPQETQYF
>.|TRBV7-2|TRBJ2-2
CASSGDRYTGELFF
>.|TRBV7-2|TRBJ2-2
CASSLEGGRTGELFF
>.|TRBV11-3|TRBJ1-1
CASSLRQGEAFF
>.|TRBV24-1|TRBJ1-1
CATSPREGNTEAFF
>.|TRBV19|TRBJ1-4
CASSTLDRVGSNEKLFF